This TCR beta chain was found in a study of beta chain features in type 1 diabetes. Study-level points and caveats: TCRB CDR3s from Type 1 diabetes patients were moderately but significantly shorter in all four CD4+ subsets. VDJ junctions from patients with type 1 diabetes contained fewer insertions and more deletions. When cDNA is sequenced, cells with high TCR expression could be over-represented.

It was one heparinised blood draw, averaging roughly 100 mL, that each donor gave. Based on CD45RO/CCR7/CD25/CD127/CD95/CD27, CD4+ regulatory, stem cell-like memory, naive and central memory cells were sorted. The isolated RNA, all of it, was reverse transcribed, so expressed TCRB transcripts were what got sequenced. The table came from immunoSEQ multiplex PCR; TCRdb's copy has only in-frame clones and leaves some out. This repertoire shows tens of thousands of clones, under 75% found once; its top ten account for 3.5% to 4.5%. In the case of this clone: Its specificity is not known.

Germline assignment: CDR1 MDHEN and CDR2 SYDVKM. The CDR3 covers 15 residues. The V segment lost 7 bases and the J segment 6 bases; nucleotides outside the gene matches: 9. The V gene is TRBV28, the J gene TRBJ2-1; 10 nucleotides line up with TRBD2. The sequence came from a man younger than 30 with type 1 diabetes. The sequenced material came from Tregs from blood. The CDR3 DNA reads TGTGCCAGCAAAGAAAGCGGGAGGGCCGGCAATGAGCAGTTCTTC. Translated, it gives CASKESGRAGNEQFF.